This TCR beta chain was sequenced in a study of T-cell reconstitution after alpha-beta-depleted transplantation in children. Preparation of the TCRbeta library used unique molecular identifiers. In TCRdb, the PCR reads were re-called with MiXCR into one record per CDR3 protein. The repertoire holds about 200,000 distinct CDR3 sequences, about 14% seen once, with under 15% in the top ten. This clonotype was seen many times. J gave up 0 bases and V 3 bases, and 6 bases lay outside the gene matches. CDR3 size: 16 residues. CDR1 is ENHRY and CDR2 is SYGVKD in the germline V gene. This specimen consisted of PBMCs from the stem cell graft donor, obtained from the stem cell graft. This receptor was identified in a human donor who donated a stem cell graft to a child with acute lymphoblastic leukemia. The V gene is TRBV10-3, the J gene TRBJ2-7; 9 bases are a match to TRBD1. CDR3 sequence reads: CAISDPDRGSSYEQYF. CDR3 nucleotide sequence: TGTGCCATCAGTGATCCTGACAGGGGGAGCTCCTACGAGCAGTACTTC.